Listed below are T cell receptor beta chains from one sample, sequenced in a study of PD-1 blockade in mismatch repair-deficient tumors. Assay used: immunoSEQ multiplex PCR; TCRdb lists only in-frame clones, some missing. The table records 45,000 to 55,000 clones, about 84% of them present only once. Sequencing was performed on peripheral blood, taken about 4.5 months after starting pembrolizumab. The source of these receptors is an adult with mismatch repair-deficient cancer. CDR3s include the opening cysteine and the closing phenylalanine or tryptophan. A D gene is named only where the DNA matches it firmly. For some rows the clone size is stated as once, few or many, or as a class when expanded; others skip it.

TRBD2,TRBJ2-2,-,TRBV29-1,CSVGGRLAANTGELFF,TGCAGCGTCGGGGGTCGGCTAGCGGCCAACACCGGGGAGCTGTTTTTT
-,TRBJ1-4,few,TRBV30,CAWQGTVEKLFF,TGTGCCTGGCAAGGAACGGTTGAAAAACTGTTTTTT
-,TRBJ2-3,-,TRBV30,CAWNRAPWDTQYF,TGTGCCTGGAATCGGGCCCCATGGGATACGCAGTATTTT
TRBD1,TRBJ1-2,-,TRBV7-8,CASSASTGGGYGYTF,TGTGCCAGCAGCGCTTCGACAGGGGGCGGCTATGGCTACACCTTC
TRBD2,TRBJ2-3,-,TRBV14,CASSQAFAGLAVPDTQYF,TGTGCCAGCAGCCAAGCTTTTGCGGGACTAGCGGTCCCAGATACGCAGTATTTT
-,TRBJ2-7,-,TRBV6-5,CASSHRDGTYEQYF,TGTGCCAGCAGTCACCGGGACGGTACCTACGAGCAGTACTTC
-,TRBJ2-3,-,TRBV11-3,CASSFIGTQYF,TGTGCCAGCAGCTTTATCGGTACGCAGTATTTT
-,TRBJ2-1,-,TRBV29-1,CSVEDEFSSYNEQFF,TGCAGCGTTGAAGACGAGTTTAGCTCCTACAATGAGCAGTTCTTC
-,TRBJ1-4,-,TRBV4-1,CASSQVPRGQAEKLFF,TGCGCCAGCAGCCAAGTTCCCCGAGGGCAGGCTGAAAAACTGTTTTTT
-,TRBJ2-3,-,TRBV4-3,CASSLEGRTTDTQYF,TGCGCCAGCAGCCTTGAGGGACGGACCACAGATACGCAGTATTTT
TRBD2,TRBJ2-3,-,TRBV5-1,CASSLRLAGSTDTQYF,TGCGCCAGCAGCTTAAGACTAGCGGGGAGCACAGATACGCAGTATTTT
-,TRBJ2-7,few,TRBV6-5,CASSYSVLGSYEQYF,TGTGCCAGCAGTTACTCGGTATTGGGGTCCTACGAGCAGTACTTC
-,TRBJ1-1,few,TRBV6-1,CASSEGRQEAWRTEAFF,TGTGCCAGCAGTGAGGGACGACAGGAGGCCTGGAGGACTGAAGCTTTCTTT
-,TRBJ2-7,-,TRBV5-5,CASSPSSYEQYF,TGTGCCAGCAGCCCGAGCTCCTACGAGCAGTACTTC
-,TRBJ2-7,-,TRBV5-4,CASSLQRGYGGEKVGQYF,TGTGCCAGCAGCTTGCAACGGGGTTACGGAGGAGAGAAGGTTGGGCAGTACTTC
-,TRBJ2-7,few,TRBV18,CASSPRWDYEQYF,TGTGCCAGCTCACCACGGTGGGACTACGAGCAGTACTTC
-,TRBJ2-5,-,TRBV6-6,CASSYSAGPNQETQYF,TGTGCCAGCAGTTACAGTGCGGGACCTAACCAAGAGACCCAGTACTTC
TRBD1,TRBJ2-7,-,TRBV18,CASVQGPSYEQYF,TGTGCCAGCGTACAGGGGCCTTCCTACGAGCAGTACTTC
-,TRBJ2-1,-,TRBV9,CASSASGPNYNEQFF,TGTGCCAGCAGCGCAAGCGGGCCAAACTACAATGAGCAGTTCTTC
-,TRBJ2-7,-,TRBV5-4,CASSTTPPAAPSYEQYF,TGTGCCAGCAGCACCACCCCCCCCGCGGCGCCGTCCTACGAGCAGTACTTC
TRBD1,TRBJ2-7,-,TRBV6-1,CASSGGTGTYEQYF,TGTGCCAGCAGTGGGGGGACAGGGACCTACGAGCAGTACTTC
-,TRBJ1-2,-,TRBV9,CASSVEPGWGGYTF,TGTGCCAGCAGCGTAGAACCGGGTTGGGGAGGCTACACCTTC